Sequencing of this T cell receptor beta chain was carried out in a study of OX40 agonist ivuxolimab in advanced cancers. The wider study: Every 2 weeks, ivuxolimab was infused into the patients intravenously at between 0.01 and 10 mg/kg.

Blood was sampled at baseline, cycle 4 day 1, and cycle 7 day 1. The CDR3 is made up of 15 amino acids. The germline gives CDR1 MDHEN, CDR2 SYDVKM. The ends were cut back, 3 bases at V and 0 bases at J, with 11 bases in the middle. Findings of the study overall: Those patients achieving a partial response at 0.1-3.0 mg/kg showed among the lowest clonal expansion.

Only in-frame clones appear in the TCRdb table, and some are missing; sequencing was by immunoSEQ multiplex PCR. The table includes 55,000 to 80,000 clones, 91% detected once. About this clone itself: Its target is not known.

The rearrangement joins TRBV28 to TRBJ1-2; no reliable D call. Source: CD4+ or CD8+ T cells sorted from blood, taken in a trial of the OX40 agonist ivuxolimab. The TCR sequence derives from an adult with an advanced solid tumor such as melanoma, head and neck, liver or kidney cancer. The CDR3 loop is CASSFPGTANYGYTF. The CDR3 region has the DNA TGTGCCAGCAGTTTCCCGGGAACCGCTAACTATGGCTACACCTTC.